This is a list of T cell receptor beta chains from one sample in a study of blood T cell repertoires in COVID-19. Method: immunoSEQ multiplex PCR; TCRdb's copy keeps in-frame clones and lacks some. The repertoire holds about 290,000 clones, with approximately 91% as singletons. The specimen was PBMCs or T cells enriched from blood (not recorded which). These receptors were obtained from a woman aged 40 to 50 who had recovered from COVID-19. CDR3s include the opening cysteine and the closing phenylalanine or tryptophan. A D gene is named only where the DNA matches it firmly. For some rows the clone size is stated as once, few or many, or as a class when expanded; others skip it.

clone size,V gene,D gene,J gene,CDR3 protein,CDR3 DNA
.,TRBV6-5,TRBD2,TRBJ2-1,CASSLRLAAYNEQFF,TGTGCCAGCAGTTTAAGACTAGCGGCCTACAATGAGCAGTTCTTC
.,TRBV10-3,TRBD2,TRBJ2-3,CAISPTSGRANAAQYF,TGTGCCATCAGTCCGACTAGCGGGAGGGCCAACGCGGCGCAGTATTTT
.,TRBV3-1/TRBV3-2,TRBD1,TRBJ1-1,CASSQGQGGTEAFF,TGTGCCAGCAGCCAGGGACAGGGTGGCACTGAAGCTTTCTTT
.,TRBV5-1,.,TRBJ1-6,CASSLEGGSPLHF,TGCGCCAGCAGCTTGGAAGGGGGTTCACCCCTCCACTTT
.,TRBV7-2,TRBD2,TRBJ2-2,CASSSSPGLYTGELFF,TGTGCCAGCAGCTCCAGCCCGGGACTATACACCGGGGAGCTGTTTTTT
.,TRBV18,.,TRBJ2-5,CASSPVNGLPGETQYF,TGTGCCAGCTCACCTGTTAATGGACTTCCGGGAGAGACCCAGTACTTC
.,TRBV7-9,.,TRBJ1-3,CASSFRSGGGNTIYF,TGTGCCAGCAGCTTCCGGAGTGGGGGAGGCAACACCATATATTTT
.,TRBV10-3,TRBD2,TRBJ2-1,CAISESTSAADEQFF,TGTGCCATCAGTGAGTCTACTAGCGCGGCCGATGAGCAGTTCTTC
.,TRBV5-1,.,TRBJ2-1,CASSLGEGDYSYNEQFF,TGCGCCAGCAGCTTGGGCGAGGGGGATTACTCCTACAATGAGCAGTTCTTC
few,TRBV9,.,TRBJ2-2,CASSDGTGTGELFF,TGTGCCAGCAGCGACGGAACAGGGACCGGGGAGCTGTTTTTT
.,TRBV7-2,.,TRBJ2-5,CASSFMGIRETQYF,TGTGCCAGCAGCTTCATGGGCATTAGAGAGACCCAGTACTTC
once,TRBV18,.,TRBJ2-2,CASSPRRGGENTGELFF,TGTGCCAGCTCACCACGTCGAGGCGGGGAGAACACCGGGGAGCTGTTTTTT
.,TRBV6-1,.,TRBJ1-4,CASSAESVGAANEKLFF,TGTGCCAGCAGTGCTGAGTCCGTGGGGGCGGCTAATGAAAAACTGTTTTTT
once,TRBV10-3,TRBD1,TRBJ2-7,CAISEPGTGGVTYEQYF,TGTGCCATCAGTGAACCCGGGACAGGGGGCGTTACCTACGAGCAGTACTTC
.,TRBV5-5,TRBD1,TRBJ2-7,CASSLLTGTGHEQYF,TGTGCCAGCAGCCTATTAACCGGGACAGGGCACGAGCAGTACTTC
.,TRBV3-1/TRBV3-2,TRBD1,TRBJ1-6,CASSLEGQLYNSPLHF,TGTGCCAGCAGCCTAGAGGGACAGCTCTATAATTCACCCCTCCACTTT
.,TRBV11-1,.,TRBJ1-1,CASSLGNRDRVTEAFF,TGTGCCAGCAGCTTAGGGAACAGGGATAGGGTCACTGAAGCTTTCTTT
.,TRBV15,TRBD2,TRBJ2-7,CATSGGLAGYYEQYF,TGTGCCACCAGCGGGGGACTAGCGGGATACTACGAGCAGTACTTC
many,TRBV5-1,TRBD1,TRBJ1-2,CASRMGQELGGYTF,TGCGCCAGCAGAATGGGACAGGAGCTTGGGGGCTACACCTTC
.,TRBV7-2,.,TRBJ1-1,CASSLFGNTEAFF,TGTGCCAGCAGCTTGTTCGGGAACACTGAAGCTTTCTTT
.,TRBV3-1/TRBV3-2,.,TRBJ1-2,CASSQGDYGYTF,TGTGCCAGCAGCCAAGGCGACTATGGCTACACCTTC
.,TRBV12-3/TRBV12-4,.,TRBJ1-3,CASSSPGNTIYF,TGTGCCAGCAGTTCCCCGGGAAACACCATATATTTT
.,TRBV5-1,TRBD2,TRBJ2-3,CASSLGVFSGRATDTQYF,TGCGCCAGCAGCTTGGGGGTCTTTAGCGGGAGGGCCACAGATACGCAGTATTTT
.,TRBV3-1/TRBV3-2,TRBD1,TRBJ1-2,CASSQDLGQGRDGYTF,TGTGCCAGCAGCCAAGATTTGGGACAGGGTCGCGATGGCTACACCTTC
.,TRBV5-1,.,TRBJ2-1,CASSLGSANEQFF,TGCGCCAGCAGCTTGGGCAGCGCCAATGAGCAGTTCTTC
.,TRBV6-5,TRBD1,TRBJ1-1,CASSPTGIRNTEAFF,TGTGCCAGCAGCCCGACAGGGATTCGGAACACTGAAGCTTTCTTT
.,TRBV5-6,.,TRBJ1-6,CASSLLGGAGNSPLHF,TGTGCCAGCAGTCTATTAGGGGGGGCAGGTAATTCACCCCTCCACTTT
.,TRBV7-9,.,TRBJ1-5,CASSLELGGRDSNQPQHF,TGTGCCAGCAGCTTAGAGTTGGGGGGGAGAGATAGCAATCAGCCCCAGCATTTT
.,TRBV5-4,TRBD1,TRBJ2-2,CASSLDRAPGELFF,TGTGCCAGCAGCCTGGACAGGGCGCCCGGGGAGCTGTTTTTT
.,TRBV19,.,TRBJ2-3,CASSIGGSTDTQYF,TGTGCCAGTAGTATAGGAGGCAGCACAGATACGCAGTATTTT
.,TRBV30,.,TRBJ1-1,CAWSVQGFEAFF,TGTGCCTGGAGTGTTCAGGGGTTTGAAGCTTTCTTT
.,TRBV30,.,TRBJ1-5,CAWSSGNQPQHF,TGTGCCTGGAGTTCGGGGAATCAGCCCCAGCATTTT
.,TRBV3-1/TRBV3-2,.,TRBJ1-1,CASSQVLNTEAFF,TGTGCCAGCAGCCAAGTCTTGAACACTGAAGCTTTCTTT
.,TRBV9,.,TRBJ2-3,CASSVGTTYTDTQYF,TGTGCCAGCAGCGTAGGGACTACATACACAGATACGCAGTATTTT
.,TRBV5-8,TRBD1,TRBJ1-2,CASSRDRGTYGYTF,TGTGCCAGCAGCCGGGACAGGGGAACCTATGGCTACACCTTC
.,TRBV5-6,.,TRBJ1-3,CASSLNTGISGNTIYF,TGTGCCAGCAGCTTAAATACCGGGATCTCTGGAAACACCATATATTTT